The 8 T cell receptor beta chains listed next were all sequenced from one sample in a study of shared clonotypes between healthy human individuals. The data were produced by immunoSEQ multiplex PCR, yet TCRdb's version contains in-frame clones alone and is incomplete. The table lists more than 2 million clones, 85% to 95% of them singletons. Sample: naive CD4+ T cells sorted from blood. Subset specified: CD45RA+ positively selected. The source is a man between 18 and 35 years old in good health.

This chain uses TRBV19 with TRBJ1-2; unclear D gene. The CDR3 is 12 residues long. Germline CDR1 and CDR2: LNHDA and SQIVND (reference sequence). V lost 6 bases, J lost 2 bases, and 7 bases lay in between. CDR3 sequence (DNA): TGTGCCAGTAGGGCCGGCAACTATGGCTACACCTTC. This codes for CASRAGNYGYTF.

The chain has TRBV4-1 and TRBJ2-7; maybe TRBD2 (5 bases). Germline loops: CDR1 MGHRA, CDR2 YSYEKL. The CDR3 totals 15 residues. V was clipped by 0 bases and J by 2 bases, with 11 bases between them. The CDR3 sequence is CASSQELEVPYEQYF. The CDR3 nucleotides are TGCGCCAGCAGCCAAGAATTGGAGGTGCCCTACGAGCAGTACTTC.

The rearrangement uses TRBV18 and TRBJ1-5; TRBD1 might be the D (5 bases). With 8 bases removed from V and 3 bases from J, the gap between germline ends came to 11 bases. The CDR3 is made up of 13 amino acids. From germline, CDR1 is KGHSH and CDR2 LQKENI. CDR3 coding DNA: TGTGCCAGCACCGGAGGGGCCAATCAGCCCCAGCATTTT. Protein: CASTGGANQPQHF.

The chain links TRBV5-6 to TRBJ2-7, with D perhaps matching TRBD1 (7 bases). The germline V and J ends were trimmed by 3 bases and 9 bases, with 13 bases remaining between them. CDR1 SGHDT and CDR2 YYEEEE come from the germline V gene. The CDR3 totals 12 residues. Written as DNA, the CDR3 is TGTGCCAGCAGCTCCAGGGGGGTGTGGCAGTACTTC. Translated: CASSSRGVWQYF.

This chain joins TRBV4-1 and TRBJ2-7; D ambiguous. Germline values: CDR1 MGHRA, CDR2 YSYEKL. Deletions cut 0 bases from V and 2 bases from J, with 8 bases between. This CDR3 has 14 amino acids. CDR3 protein: CASSQDFPTYEQYF. The CDR3 coding sequence is TGCGCCAGCAGCCAAGATTTCCCGACCTACGAGCAGTACTTC.

This clone appeared a single time. The chain recombines TRBV5-6 with TRBJ1-2, with TRBD1 identical over 7 bases. V was pared by 4 bases and J by 1 base, with 10 bases of the junction left unmatched. Germline loops: CDR1 SGHDT, CDR2 YYEEEE. The CDR3 spans 16 residues. The DNA of the CDR3 is TGTGCCAGCAGCCCCCCGGGAGGGGGCCATAACTATGGCTACACCTTC. Its protein is CASSPPGGGHNYGYTF.

The chain links TRBV5-1 to TRBJ1-2, with D tentatively TRBD1 (5 bases). CDR1 is SGHRS, CDR2 YFSETQ, per germline. Trimming took 5 bases from V and 7 from J, leaving 15 bases between them. This CDR3 is 13 amino acids long. CDR3 nucleotides: TGCGCCAGCAGTTCCCAGGGTATTGGTGGCTACACCTTC. This sequence encodes CASSSQGIGGYTF.

The chain carries TRBV5-1 and TRBJ2-2; perhaps D is TRBD1 or TRBD2 (5 bases each). V gave up 4 bases and J gave up 7 bases, with 20 bases separating them. The CDR3 spans 16 residues. CDR1 is SGHRS and CDR2 is YFSETQ in the germline V gene. The CDR3 here is CASSLNTGLSGGELFF. The CDR3 DNA reads as TGCGCCAGCAGCCTAAATACGGGGCTTTCGGGCGGGGAGCTGTTTTTT.